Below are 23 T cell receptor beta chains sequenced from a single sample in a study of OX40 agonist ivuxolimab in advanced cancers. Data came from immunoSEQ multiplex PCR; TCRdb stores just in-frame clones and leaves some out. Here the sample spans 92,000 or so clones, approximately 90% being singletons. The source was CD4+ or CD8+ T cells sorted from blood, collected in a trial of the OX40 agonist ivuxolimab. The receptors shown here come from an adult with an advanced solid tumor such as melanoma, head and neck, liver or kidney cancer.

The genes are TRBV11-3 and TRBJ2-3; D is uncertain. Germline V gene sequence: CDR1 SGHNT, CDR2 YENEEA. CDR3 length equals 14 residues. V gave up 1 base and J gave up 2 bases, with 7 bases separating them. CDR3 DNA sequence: TGTGCCAGCAGCTTAGTCCAGACCACAGATACGCAGTATTTT. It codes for CASSLVQTTDTQYF.

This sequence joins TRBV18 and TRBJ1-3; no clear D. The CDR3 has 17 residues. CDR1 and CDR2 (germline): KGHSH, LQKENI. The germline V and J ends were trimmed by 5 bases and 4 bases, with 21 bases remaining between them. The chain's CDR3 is CASSSSYPAGAGNTIYF. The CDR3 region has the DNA TGTGCCAGCTCATCGTCCTATCCTGCTGGAGCAGGAAACACCATATATTTT.

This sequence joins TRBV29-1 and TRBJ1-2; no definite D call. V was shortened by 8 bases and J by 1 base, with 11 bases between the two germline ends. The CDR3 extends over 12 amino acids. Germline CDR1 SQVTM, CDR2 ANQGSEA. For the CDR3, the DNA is TGCAGCTCCCGGGAAGTTAACTATGGCTACACCTTC. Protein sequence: CSSREVNYGYTF. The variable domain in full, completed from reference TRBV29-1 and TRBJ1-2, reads SAVISQKPSRDICQRGTSLTIQCQVDSQVTMMFWYRQQPGQSLTLIATANQGSEATYESGFVIDKFPISRPNLTFSTLTVSNMSPEDSSIYLCSSREVNYGYTFGSGTRLTVV.

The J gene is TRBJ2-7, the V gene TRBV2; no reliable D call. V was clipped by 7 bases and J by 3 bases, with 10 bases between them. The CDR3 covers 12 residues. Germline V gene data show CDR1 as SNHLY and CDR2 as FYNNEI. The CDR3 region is CASKPGDYEQYF. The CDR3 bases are TGTGCCAGCAAGCCAGGCGACTACGAGCAGTACTTC.

CDR3 in amino acids: CASSIGTGGKTSYEQYF. In DNA form, the CDR3 reads TGTGCCAGCAGTATCGGGACAGGGGGTAAGACGTCCTACGAGCAGTACTTC. V gene TRBV27 combines with J gene TRBJ2-7; TRBD1 matches at 11 bases. The junction had 10 bases not matched to a gene; V was cut back by 5 bases and J by 1 base. CDR1 MNHEY and CDR2 SMNVEV come from the germline V gene (reference sequence). This CDR3 contains 17 residues.

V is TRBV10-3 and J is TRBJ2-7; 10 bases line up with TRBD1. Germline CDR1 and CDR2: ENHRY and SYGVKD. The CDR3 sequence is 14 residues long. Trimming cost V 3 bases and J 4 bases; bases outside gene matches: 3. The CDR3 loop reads CAISDGTGAYEQYF. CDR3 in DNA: TGTGCCATCAGTGACGGGACAGGGGCGTACGAGCAGTACTTC.

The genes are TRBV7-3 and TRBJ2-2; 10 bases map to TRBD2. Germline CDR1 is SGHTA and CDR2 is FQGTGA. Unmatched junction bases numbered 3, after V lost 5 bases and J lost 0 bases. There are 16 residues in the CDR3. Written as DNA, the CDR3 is TGTGCCAGCAGCCCTGGGACTAGCGCGAACACCGGGGAGCTGTTTTTT. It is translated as CASSPGTSANTGELFF.

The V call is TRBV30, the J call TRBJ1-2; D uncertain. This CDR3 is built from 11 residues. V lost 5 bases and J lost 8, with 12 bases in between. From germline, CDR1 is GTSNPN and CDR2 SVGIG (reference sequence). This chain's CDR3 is CAWDTRMGYTF. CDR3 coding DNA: TGTGCCTGGGACACGAGAATGGGCTACACCTTC. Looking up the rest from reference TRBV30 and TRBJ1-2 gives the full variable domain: SQTIHQWPATLVQPVGSPLSLECTVEGTSNPNLYWYRQAAGRGLQLLFYSVGIGQISSEVPQNLSASRPQDRQFILSSKKLLLSDSGFYLCAWDTRMGYTFGSGTRLTVV.

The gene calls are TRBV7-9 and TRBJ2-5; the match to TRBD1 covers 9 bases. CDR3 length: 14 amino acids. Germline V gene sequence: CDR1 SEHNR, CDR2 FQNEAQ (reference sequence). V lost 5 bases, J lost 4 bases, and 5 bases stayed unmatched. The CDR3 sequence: CASSRGQGAETQYF. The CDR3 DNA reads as TGTGCCAGCAGCCGGGGACAGGGAGCAGAGACCCAGTACTTC.

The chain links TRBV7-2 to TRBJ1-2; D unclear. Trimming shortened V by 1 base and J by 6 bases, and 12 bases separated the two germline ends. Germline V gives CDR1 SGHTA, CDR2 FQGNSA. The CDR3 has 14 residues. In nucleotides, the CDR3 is TGTGCCAGCAGCTTAGGGGTAGGGTTGGATGGCTACACCTTC. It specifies CASSLGVGLDGYTF.

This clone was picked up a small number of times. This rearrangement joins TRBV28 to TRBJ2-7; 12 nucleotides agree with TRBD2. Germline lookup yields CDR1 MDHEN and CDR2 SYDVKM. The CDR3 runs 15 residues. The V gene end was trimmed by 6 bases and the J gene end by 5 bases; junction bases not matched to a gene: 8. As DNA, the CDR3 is TGTGCCAGCAGCTCCACTAGCGGGAGGCTCAACGAGCAGTACTTC. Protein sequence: CASSSTSGRLNEQYF.

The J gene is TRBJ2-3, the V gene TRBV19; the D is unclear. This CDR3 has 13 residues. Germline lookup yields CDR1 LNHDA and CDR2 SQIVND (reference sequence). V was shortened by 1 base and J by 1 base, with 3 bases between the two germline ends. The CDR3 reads CASSIAGTDTQYF. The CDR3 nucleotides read TGTGCCAGTAGTATAGCGGGCACAGATACGCAGTATTTT.

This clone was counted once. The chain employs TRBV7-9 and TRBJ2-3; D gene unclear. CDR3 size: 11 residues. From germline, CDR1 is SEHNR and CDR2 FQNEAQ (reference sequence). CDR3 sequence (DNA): TGTGCGTACTCTAGCACAGATACGCAGTATTTT. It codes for CAYSSTDTQYF.

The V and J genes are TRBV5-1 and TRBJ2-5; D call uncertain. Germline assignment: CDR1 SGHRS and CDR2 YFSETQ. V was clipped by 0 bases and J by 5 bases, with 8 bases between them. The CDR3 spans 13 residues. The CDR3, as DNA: TGCGCCAGCAGCTTGGGGGTCGGCGAGACCCAGTACTTC. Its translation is CASSLGVGETQYF.

Written as DNA, the CDR3 is TGTGCCAGGCTGCGGGGAGGGCCGTTCTGCGAGCAGTACTTC. It translates to CARLRGGPFCEQYF. The V call is TRBV19, the J call TRBJ2-5, with 7 nucleotides matching TRBD2. Gene TRBJ2-7 matches the end of the DNA better, so the J call may be wrong. Germline V lookup: CDR1 LNHDA, CDR2 SQIVND (reference sequence). The CDR3 length is 14 residues.

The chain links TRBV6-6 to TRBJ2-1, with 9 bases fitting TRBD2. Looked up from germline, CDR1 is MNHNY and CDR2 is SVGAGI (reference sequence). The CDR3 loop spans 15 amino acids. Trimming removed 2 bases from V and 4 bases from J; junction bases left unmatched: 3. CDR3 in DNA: TGTGCCAGCAGTTACATAGCGGGAGATTACAATGAGCAGTTCTTC. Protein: CASSYIAGDYNEQFF.

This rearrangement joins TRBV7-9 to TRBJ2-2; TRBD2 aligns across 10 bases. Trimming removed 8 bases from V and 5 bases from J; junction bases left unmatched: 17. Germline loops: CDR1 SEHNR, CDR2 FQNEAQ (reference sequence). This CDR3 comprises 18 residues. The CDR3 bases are TGTGCCAGCCCCTCGGTTGGGCTAGCGGGAGTCGGGACCGGGGAGCTGTTTTTT. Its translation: CASPSVGLAGVGTGELFF.

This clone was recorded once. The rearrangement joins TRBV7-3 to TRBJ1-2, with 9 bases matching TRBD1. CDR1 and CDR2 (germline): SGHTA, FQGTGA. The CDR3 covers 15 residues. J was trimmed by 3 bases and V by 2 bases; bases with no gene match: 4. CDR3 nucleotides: TGTGCCAGCAGCTTAGAACAGGGGGCGGACTATGGCTACACCTTC. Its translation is CASSLEQGADYGYTF.

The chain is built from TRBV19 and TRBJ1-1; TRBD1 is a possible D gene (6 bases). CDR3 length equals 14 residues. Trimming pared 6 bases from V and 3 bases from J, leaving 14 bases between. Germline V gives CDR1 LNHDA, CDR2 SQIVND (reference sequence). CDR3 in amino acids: CASSLKGGYTEAFF. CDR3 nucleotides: TGTGCCAGTAGCCTCAAGGGGGGTTACACTGAAGCTTTCTTT.

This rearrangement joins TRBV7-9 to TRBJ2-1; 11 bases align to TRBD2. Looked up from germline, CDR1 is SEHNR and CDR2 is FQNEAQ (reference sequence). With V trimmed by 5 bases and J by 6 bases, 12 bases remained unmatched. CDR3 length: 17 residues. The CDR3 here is CASSQDRASGRFNEQFF. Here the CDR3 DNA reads TGTGCCAGCAGCCAGGACAGAGCTAGCGGGAGGTTCAATGAGCAGTTCTTC.

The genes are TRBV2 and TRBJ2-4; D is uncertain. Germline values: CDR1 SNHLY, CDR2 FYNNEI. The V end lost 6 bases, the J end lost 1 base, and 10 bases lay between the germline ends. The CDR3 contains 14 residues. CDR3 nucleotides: TGTGCCAGCAGCCTAGGTCGCGCCAAAAACATTCAGTACTTC. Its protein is CASSLGRAKNIQYF.

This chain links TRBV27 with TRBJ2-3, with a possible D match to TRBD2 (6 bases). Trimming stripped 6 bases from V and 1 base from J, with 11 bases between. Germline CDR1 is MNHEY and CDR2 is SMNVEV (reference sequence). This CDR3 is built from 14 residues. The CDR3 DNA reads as TGTGCCAGCAGGGGACTCTTGGGCACAGATACGCAGTATTTT. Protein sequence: CASRGLLGTDTQYF.

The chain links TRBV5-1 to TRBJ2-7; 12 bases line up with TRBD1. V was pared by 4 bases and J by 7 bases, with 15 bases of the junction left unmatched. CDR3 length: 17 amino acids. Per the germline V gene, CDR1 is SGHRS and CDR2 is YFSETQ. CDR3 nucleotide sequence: TGCGCCAGCAGCCCGTACACACCGGGACAGGGGGCGCGGGAGCAGTACTTC. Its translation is CASSPYTPGQGAREQYF.